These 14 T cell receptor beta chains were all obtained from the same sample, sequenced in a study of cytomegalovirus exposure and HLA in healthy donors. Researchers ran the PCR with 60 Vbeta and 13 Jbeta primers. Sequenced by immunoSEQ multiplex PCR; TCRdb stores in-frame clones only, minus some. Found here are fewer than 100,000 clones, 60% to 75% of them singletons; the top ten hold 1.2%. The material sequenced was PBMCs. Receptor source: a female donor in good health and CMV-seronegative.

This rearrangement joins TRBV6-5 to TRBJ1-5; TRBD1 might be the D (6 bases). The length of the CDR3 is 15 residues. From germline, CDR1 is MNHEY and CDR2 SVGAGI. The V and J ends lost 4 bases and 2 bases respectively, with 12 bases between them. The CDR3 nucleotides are TGTGCCAGCAGTTTAACAGGGTATGGCAATCAGCCCCAGCATTTT. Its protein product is CASSLTGYGNQPQHF.

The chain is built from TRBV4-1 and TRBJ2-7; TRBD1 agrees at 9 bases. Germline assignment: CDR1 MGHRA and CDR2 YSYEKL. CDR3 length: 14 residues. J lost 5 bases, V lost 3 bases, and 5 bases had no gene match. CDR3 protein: CASSHPGQGNEQYF. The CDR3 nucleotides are TGCGCCAGCAGCCACCCGGGACAGGGCAACGAGCAGTACTTC.

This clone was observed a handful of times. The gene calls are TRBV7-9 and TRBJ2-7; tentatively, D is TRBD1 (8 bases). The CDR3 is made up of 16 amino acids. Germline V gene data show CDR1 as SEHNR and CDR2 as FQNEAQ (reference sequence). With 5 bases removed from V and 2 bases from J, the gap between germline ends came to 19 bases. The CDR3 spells CASSVIRQGRAYEQYF. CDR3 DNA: TGTGCCAGCAGCGTTATACGACAGGGGAGGGCCTACGAGCAGTACTTC.

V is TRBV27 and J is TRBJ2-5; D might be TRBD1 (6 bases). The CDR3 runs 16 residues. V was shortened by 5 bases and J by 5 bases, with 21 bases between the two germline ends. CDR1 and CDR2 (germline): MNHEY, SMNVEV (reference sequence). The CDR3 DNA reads TGTGCCAGCAGTCTTTCCGGGACATGGCTTTCCGAGACCCAGTACTTC. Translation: CASSLSGTWLSETQYF.

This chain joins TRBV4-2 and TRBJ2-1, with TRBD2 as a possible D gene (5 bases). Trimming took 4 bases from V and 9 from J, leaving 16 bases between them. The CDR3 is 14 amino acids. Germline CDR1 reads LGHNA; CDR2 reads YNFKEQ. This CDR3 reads CASSRERPSTEQFF. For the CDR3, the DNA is TGTGCCAGCAGCCGAGAACGGCCTAGCACTGAGCAGTTCTTC.

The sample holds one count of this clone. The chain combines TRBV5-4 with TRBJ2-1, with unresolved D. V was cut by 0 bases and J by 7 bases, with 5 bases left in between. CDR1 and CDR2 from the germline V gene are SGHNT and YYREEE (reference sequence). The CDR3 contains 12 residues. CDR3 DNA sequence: TGTGCCAGCAGCTTGGTTCTAAATGAGCAGTTCTTC. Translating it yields CASSLVLNEQFF.

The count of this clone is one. In DNA form, the CDR3 reads TGTGCCAGCAGTGCCGGACAGGGGCTATATGGCTACACCTTC. The encoded protein is CASSAGQGLYGYTF. V and J are TRBV2 and TRBJ1-2, with 9 positions matching TRBD1. CDR1 is SNHLY and CDR2 is FYNNEI in the germline V gene. Losses at the gene ends were 4 bases for V and 5 bases for J; bases not matched to a gene: 5. The CDR3 is 14 residues long.

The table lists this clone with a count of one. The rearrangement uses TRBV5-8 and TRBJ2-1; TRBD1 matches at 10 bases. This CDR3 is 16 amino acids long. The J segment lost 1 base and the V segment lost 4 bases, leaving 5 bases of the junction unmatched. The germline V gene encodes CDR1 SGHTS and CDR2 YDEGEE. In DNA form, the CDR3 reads TGTGCCAGCAGCAGAGGGACAGGGGCGTCCTACAATGAGCAGTTCTTC. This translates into CASSRGTGASYNEQFF.

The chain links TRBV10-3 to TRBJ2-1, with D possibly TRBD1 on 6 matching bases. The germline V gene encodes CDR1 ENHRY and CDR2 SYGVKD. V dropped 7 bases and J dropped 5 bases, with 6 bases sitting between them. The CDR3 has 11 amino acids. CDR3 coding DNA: TGTGCCATCAAGGGGGACAATGAGCAGTTCTTC. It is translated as CAIKGDNEQFF.

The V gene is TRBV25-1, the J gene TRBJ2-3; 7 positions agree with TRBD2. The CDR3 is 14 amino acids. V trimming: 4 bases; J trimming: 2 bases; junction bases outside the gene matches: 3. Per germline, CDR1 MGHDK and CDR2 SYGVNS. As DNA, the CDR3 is TGTGCCAGCAGTGGGGGACTAACCACAGATACGCAGTATTTT. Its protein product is CASSGGLTTDTQYF.

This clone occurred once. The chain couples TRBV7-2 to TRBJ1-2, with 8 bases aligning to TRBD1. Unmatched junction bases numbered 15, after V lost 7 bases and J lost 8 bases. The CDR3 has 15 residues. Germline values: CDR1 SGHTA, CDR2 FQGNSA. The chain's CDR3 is CASTLLSTGARGYTF. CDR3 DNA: TGTGCCAGCACCCTTCTGTCGACAGGGGCGAGGGGCTACACCTTC.

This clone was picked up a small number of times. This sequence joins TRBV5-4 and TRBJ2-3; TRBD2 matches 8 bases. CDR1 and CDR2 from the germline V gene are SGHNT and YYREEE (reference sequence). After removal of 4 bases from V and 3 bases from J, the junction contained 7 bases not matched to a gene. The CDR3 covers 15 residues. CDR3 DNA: TGTGCCAGCAGCCAAGCGGGAGTGGGGACAGATACGCAGTATTTT. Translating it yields CASSQAGVGTDTQYF.

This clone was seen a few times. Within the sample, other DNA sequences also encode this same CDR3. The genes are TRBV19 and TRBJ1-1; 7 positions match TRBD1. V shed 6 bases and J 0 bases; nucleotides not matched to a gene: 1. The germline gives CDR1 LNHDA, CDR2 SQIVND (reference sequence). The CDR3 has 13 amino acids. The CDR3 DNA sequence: TGTGCCAGTAGGGGACAGCTGAACACTGAAGCTTTCTTT. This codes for CASRGQLNTEAFF.

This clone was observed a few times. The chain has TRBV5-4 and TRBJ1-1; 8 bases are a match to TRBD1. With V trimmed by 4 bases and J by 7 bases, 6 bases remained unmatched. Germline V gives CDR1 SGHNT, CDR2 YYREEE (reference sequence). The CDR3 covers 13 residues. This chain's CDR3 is CASSVGTGLEAFF. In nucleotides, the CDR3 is TGTGCCAGCAGCGTAGGGACAGGACTTGAAGCTTTCTTT.